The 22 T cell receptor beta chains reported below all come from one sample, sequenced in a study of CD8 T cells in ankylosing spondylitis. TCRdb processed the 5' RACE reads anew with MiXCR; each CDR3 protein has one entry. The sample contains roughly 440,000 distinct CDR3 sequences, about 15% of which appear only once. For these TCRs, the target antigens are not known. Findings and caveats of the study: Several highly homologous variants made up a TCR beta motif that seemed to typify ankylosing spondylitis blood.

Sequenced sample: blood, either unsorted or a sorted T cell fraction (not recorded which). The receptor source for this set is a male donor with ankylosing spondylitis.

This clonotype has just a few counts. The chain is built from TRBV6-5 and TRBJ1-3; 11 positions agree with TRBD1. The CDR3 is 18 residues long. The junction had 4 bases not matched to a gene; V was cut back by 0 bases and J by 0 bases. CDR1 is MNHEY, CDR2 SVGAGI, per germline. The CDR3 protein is CASSYSVDRGLSGNTIYF. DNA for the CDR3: TGTGCCAGCAGTTACTCTGTGGACAGGGGGCTCTCTGGAAACACCATATATTTT.

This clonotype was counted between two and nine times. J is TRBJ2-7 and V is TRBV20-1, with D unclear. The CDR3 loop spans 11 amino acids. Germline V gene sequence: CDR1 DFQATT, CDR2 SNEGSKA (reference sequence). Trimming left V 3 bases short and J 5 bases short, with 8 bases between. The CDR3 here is CSASKQDEQYF. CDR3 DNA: TGCAGTGCTAGTAAACAAGACGAGCAGTACTTC.

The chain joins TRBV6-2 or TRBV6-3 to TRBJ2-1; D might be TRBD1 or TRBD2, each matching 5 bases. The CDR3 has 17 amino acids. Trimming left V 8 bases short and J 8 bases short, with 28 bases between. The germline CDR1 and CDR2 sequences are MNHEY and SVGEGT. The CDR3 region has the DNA TGTGCCAGCGGCTCTTTCCCCGGGGCCGACCGTACCGATGAGCAGTTCTTC. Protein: CASGSFPGADRTDEQFF.

CDR3 nucleotide sequence: TGTGCCAGCAGCCCTTTGTCTTGGACGGTAACCCCACTGACTGGAAACACCATATATTTT. Its protein product is CASSPLSWTVTPLTGNTIYF. The chain is built from TRBV9 and TRBJ1-3; no clear D gene. V gave up 4 bases and J gave up 2 bases, with 28 bases separating them. CDR1 SGDLS and CDR2 YYNGEE come from the germline V gene. The CDR3 loop spans 20 amino acids.

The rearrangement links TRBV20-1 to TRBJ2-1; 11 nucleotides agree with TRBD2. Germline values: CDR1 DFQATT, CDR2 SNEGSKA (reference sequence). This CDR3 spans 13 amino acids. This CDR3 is CSPSGRYYNEQFF. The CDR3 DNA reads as TGCAGCCCTAGCGGGAGGTACTACAATGAGCAGTTCTTC.

This chain's CDR3 is CASSLGAASGELFF. CDR3 DNA: TGTGCCAGCAGCTTAGGCGCCGCATCGGGGGAGCTGTTTTTT. V usage is TRBV7-9 and J usage is TRBJ2-2, with D unclear. The CDR3 has 14 amino acids. The germline gives CDR1 SEHNR, CDR2 FQNEAQ (reference sequence). V dropped 1 base and J dropped 8 bases, with 11 bases sitting between them. The full variable domain, completed using reference TRBV7-9 and TRBJ2-2, is DTGVSQNPRHKITKRGQNVTFRCDPISEHNRLYWYRQTLGQGPEFLTYFQNEAQLEKSRLLSDRFSAERPKGSFSTLEIQRTEQGDSAMYLCASSLGAASGELFFGEGSRLTVL.

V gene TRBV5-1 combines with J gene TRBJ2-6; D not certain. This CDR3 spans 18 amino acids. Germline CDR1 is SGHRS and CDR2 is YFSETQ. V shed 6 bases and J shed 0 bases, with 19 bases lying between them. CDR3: CASMSYSLFNSGANVLTF. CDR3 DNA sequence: TGCGCCAGCATGAGTTACAGCCTCTTTAACTCTGGGGCCAACGTCCTGACTTTC.

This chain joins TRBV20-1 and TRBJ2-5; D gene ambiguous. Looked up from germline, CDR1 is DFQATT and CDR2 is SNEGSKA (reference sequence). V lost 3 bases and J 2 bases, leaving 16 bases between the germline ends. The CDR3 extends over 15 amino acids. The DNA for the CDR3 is TGCAGTGCTAGTATCCCAAGCACTGCTCAAGAGACCCAGTACTTC. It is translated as CSASIPSTAQETQYF.

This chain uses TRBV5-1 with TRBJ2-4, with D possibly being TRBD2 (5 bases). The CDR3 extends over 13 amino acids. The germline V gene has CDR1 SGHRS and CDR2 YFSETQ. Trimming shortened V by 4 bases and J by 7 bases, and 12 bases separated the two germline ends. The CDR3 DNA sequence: TGCGCCAGCAGCCGAGGGTTAGGGAACATTCAGTACTTC. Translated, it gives CASSRGLGNIQYF.

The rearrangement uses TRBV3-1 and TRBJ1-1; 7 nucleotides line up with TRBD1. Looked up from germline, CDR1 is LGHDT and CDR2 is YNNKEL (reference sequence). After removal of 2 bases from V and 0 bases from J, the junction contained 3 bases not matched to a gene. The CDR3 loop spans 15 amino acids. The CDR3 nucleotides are TGTGCCAGCAGCCAACCGACAGGGCTGAACACTGAAGCTTTCTTT. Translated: CASSQPTGLNTEAFF.

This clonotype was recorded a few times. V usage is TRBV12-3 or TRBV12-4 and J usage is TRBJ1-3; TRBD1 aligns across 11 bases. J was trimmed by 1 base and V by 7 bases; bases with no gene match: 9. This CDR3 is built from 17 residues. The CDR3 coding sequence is TGTGCCAGCACCCCCAAGGACAGGGGGCGTTCTGGAAACACCATATATTTT. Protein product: CASTPKDRGRSGNTIYF.

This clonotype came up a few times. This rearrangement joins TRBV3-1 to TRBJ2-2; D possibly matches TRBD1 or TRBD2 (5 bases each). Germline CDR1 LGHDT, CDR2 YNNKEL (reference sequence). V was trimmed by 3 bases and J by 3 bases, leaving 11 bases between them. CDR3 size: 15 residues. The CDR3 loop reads CASSHQRGYTGELFF. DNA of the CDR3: TGTGCCAGCAGCCATCAACGGGGCTACACCGGGGAGCTGTTTTTT.

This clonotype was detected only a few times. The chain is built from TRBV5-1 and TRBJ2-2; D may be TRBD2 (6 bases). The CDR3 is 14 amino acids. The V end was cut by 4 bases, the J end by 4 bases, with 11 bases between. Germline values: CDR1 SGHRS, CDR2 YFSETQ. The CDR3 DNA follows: TGCGCCAGCAGCCGGGAGCCGAGCACCGGGGAGCTGTTTTTT. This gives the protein CASSREPSTGELFF.

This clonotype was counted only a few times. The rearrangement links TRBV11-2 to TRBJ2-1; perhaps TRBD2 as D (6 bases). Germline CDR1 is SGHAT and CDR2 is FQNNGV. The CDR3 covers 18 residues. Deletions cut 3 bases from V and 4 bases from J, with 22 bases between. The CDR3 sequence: CASSFKGSSSGFYNEQFF. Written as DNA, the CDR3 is TGTGCCAGCAGCTTTAAGGGCTCATCCAGCGGGTTTTACAATGAGCAGTTCTTC.

The CDR3, as DNA: TGTGCCAGCAGCCAAGATCTTACGCGGGGGGGTAGCACTGAAGCTTTCTTT. Its protein is CASSQDLTRGGSTEAFF. This rearrangement joins TRBV14 to TRBJ1-1, with D possibly TRBD1 on 5 matching bases. The V gene's germline CDR1 is SGHDN and CDR2 FVKESK. There are 17 residues in the CDR3. V was cut by 0 bases and J by 4 bases, with 18 bases left in between.

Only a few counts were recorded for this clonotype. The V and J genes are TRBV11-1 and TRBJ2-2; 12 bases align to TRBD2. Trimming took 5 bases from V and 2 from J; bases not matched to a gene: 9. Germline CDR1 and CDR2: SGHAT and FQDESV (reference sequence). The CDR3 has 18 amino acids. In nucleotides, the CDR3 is TGTGCCAGCAGCCCCTACCTACTAGCGGGAGGAAACACCGGGGAGCTGTTTTTT. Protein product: CASSPYLLAGGNTGELFF. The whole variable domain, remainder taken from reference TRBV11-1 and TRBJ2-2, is EAEVAQSPRYKITEKSQAVAFWCDPISGHATLYWYRQILGQGPELLVQFQDESVVDDSQLPKDRFSAERLKGVDSTLKIQPAELGDSAMYLCASSPYLLAGGNTGELFFGEGSRLTVL.

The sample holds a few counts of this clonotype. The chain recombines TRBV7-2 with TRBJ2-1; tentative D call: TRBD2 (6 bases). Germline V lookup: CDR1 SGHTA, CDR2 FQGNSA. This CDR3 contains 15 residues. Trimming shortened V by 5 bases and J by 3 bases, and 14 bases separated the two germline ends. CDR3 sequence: CASSTSGRDYNEQFF. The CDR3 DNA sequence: TGTGCCAGCAGCACCTCGGGGCGGGACTACAATGAGCAGTTCTTC.

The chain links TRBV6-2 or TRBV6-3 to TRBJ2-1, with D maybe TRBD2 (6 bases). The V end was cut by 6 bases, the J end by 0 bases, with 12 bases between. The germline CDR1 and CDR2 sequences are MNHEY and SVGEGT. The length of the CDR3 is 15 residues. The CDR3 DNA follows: TGTGCCAGCAGACAACCTAGCGACTCCTACAATGAGCAGTTCTTC. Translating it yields CASRQPSDSYNEQFF.

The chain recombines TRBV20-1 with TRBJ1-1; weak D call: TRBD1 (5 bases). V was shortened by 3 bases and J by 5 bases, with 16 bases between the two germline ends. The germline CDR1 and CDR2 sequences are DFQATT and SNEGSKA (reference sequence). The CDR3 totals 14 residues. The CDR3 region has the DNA TGCAGTGCTAGTCGCGTGGGGCGGGGAACTGAAGCTTTCTTT. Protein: CSASRVGRGTEAFF.

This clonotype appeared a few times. CDR3 sequence reads: CSAREPGIGNTIYF. CDR3 bases: TGCAGTGCTAGAGAACCAGGGATCGGAAACACCATATATTTT. The chain carries TRBV20-1 and TRBJ1-3; the D gene is possibly TRBD1 (5 bases). Germline CDR1 and CDR2: DFQATT and SNEGSKA (reference sequence). V was clipped by 0 bases and J by 4 bases, with 10 bases between them. The CDR3 has 14 amino acids.

This chain's CDR3 is CASSLVIPGAGAYEQYF. The CDR3, as DNA: TGTGCCAGCAGCTTAGTTATACCGGGAGCGGGAGCCTACGAGCAGTACTTC. The chain joins TRBV7-8 to TRBJ2-7; TRBD2 matches 8 bases. The CDR3 loop spans 17 amino acids. Trimming took 1 base from V and 2 from J; bases not matched to a gene: 10. The germline gives CDR1 SGHVS, CDR2 FQNEAQ.

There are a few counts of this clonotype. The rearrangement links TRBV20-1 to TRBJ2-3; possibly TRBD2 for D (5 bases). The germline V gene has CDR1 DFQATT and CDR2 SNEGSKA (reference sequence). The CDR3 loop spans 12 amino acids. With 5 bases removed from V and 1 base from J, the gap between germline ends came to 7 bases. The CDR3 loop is CSAEGRTDTQYF. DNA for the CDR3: TGCAGTGCTGAGGGCCGCACAGATACGCAGTATTTT.